Listed below are T cell receptor beta chains from one sample, sequenced in a study of T-cell memory formation after mild COVID-19. TCRdb re-called the 5' RACE reads through MiXCR, storing one row per CDR3 protein. The sample holds approximately 290,000 distinct CDR3 sequences, approximately 7.6% seen once. Sequenced material: PBMCs or a T cell subset sorted from them (not recorded which). Receptors originate from a young man who had mild COVID-19 (a few samples of this study predate the infection). Cell type and time point are not known. CDR3s include the opening cysteine and the closing phenylalanine or tryptophan. D genes are given only for firm matches. Size is stated for part of the rows, as once, few or many counts, or as a class when the clone is expanded.

few 17 TRBJ2-1 TRBV15 TRBD2 TGTGCCACCAGCAGAGATCCCCGGACTAGCGGGGGCCCGGGTCGGTTCTTC CATSRDPRTSGGPGRFF
- 18 TRBJ2-1 TRBV4-2 TRBD2 TGTGCCAGCAGCCAAGGGACTAGCGGGGAGTCGAGGTACAATGAGCAGTTCTTC CASSQGTSGESRYNEQFF
few 15 TRBJ2-1 TRBV28 - TGTGCCAGCAGTCAAACACCCGTGGCCTACAATGAGCAGTTCTTC CASSQTPVAYNEQFF
few 12 TRBJ2-1 TRBV19 - TGTGCCAGTAGTATAGGCTTGAATGAGCAGTTCTTC CASSIGLNEQFF
many 16 TRBJ2-7 TRBV7-2 TRBD1 TGTGCCAGCAGAAAAACAGGGGGTGGGAGCTCCTACGAGCAGTACTTC CASRKTGGGSSYEQYF
- 14 TRBJ1-6 TRBV20-1 TRBD1 TGCAGTGCGAGGGGGCCCGGGACAAATTCACCCCTCCACTTT CSARGPGTNSPLHF
- 16 TRBJ2-2 TRBV5-1 - TGCGCCAGCAGCTTGGGAGGCAGGGGGAACACCGGGGAGCTGTTTTTT CASSLGGRGNTGELFF
few 16 TRBJ2-5 TRBV28 TRBD2 TGTGCCAGCAGTTTATTGCTGGGAGGGGTTCAAGAGACCCAGTACTTC CASSLLLGGVQETQYF
few 11 TRBJ2-7 TRBV12-3/TRBV12-4 - TGTGCCAGCAGTGTGCTCGGCGAGCAGTACTTC CASSVLGEQYF
- 15 TRBJ2-2 TRBV7-2 - TGTGCCAGCAGCACGCACGCCGGGGGCACCGGGGAGCTGTTTTTT CASSTHAGGTGELFF
- 13 TRBJ1-2 TRBV7-2 TRBD1 TGTGCCAGCAGTTCGGACAGGCGTTATGGCTACACCTTC CASSSDRRYGYTF
- 15 TRBJ2-1 TRBV6-5 - TGTGCCAGCAGTTACGCAGGGGGGTCGGAGAATGAGCAGTTCTTC CASSYAGGSENEQFF
few 15 TRBJ2-1 TRBV6-5 TRBD2 TGTGCCAGCAGTTACGCAGCGGGGACCATTGGTGAGCAGTTCTTC CASSYAAGTIGEQFF
- 16 TRBJ1-4 TRBV6-2/TRBV6-3 - TGTGCCAGCAGTTACTCCGACAGCTCTGTGGGGGAAAAACTGTTTTTT CASSYSDSSVGEKLFF
many 23 TRBJ1-5 TRBV7-3 - TGTGCCAGCAGCTTAGCGGGGGAACATAGCCAGGGCAGCCGCTTGAATGGCAATCAGCCCCAGCATTTT CASSLAGEHSQGSRLNGNQPQHF
few 16 TRBJ2-1 TRBV7-9 TRBD2 TGTGCCAGCAGCTTACGACTAGCGGGGGGGCTAGTTGAGCAGTTCTTC CASSLRLAGGLVEQFF
- 14 TRBJ2-7 TRBV6-5 - TGTGCCAGCAGTTACGGGCCGGGGGGCCGTGAGCAGTACTTC CASSYGPGGREQYF
few 13 TRBJ2-1 TRBV20-1 TRBD2 TGCAGTGCTAGACGATTAACGCGGGGGGAGCGGTTCTTC CSARRLTRGERFF
once 14 TRBJ1-6 TRBV12-3/TRBV12-4 TRBD1 TGTGCCAGCAGCACAGGGGGGGAGAATTCACCCCTCCACTTT CASSTGGENSPLHF
many 15 TRBJ1-5 TRBV3-1 - TGTGCCAGCAGCCAAGGCCTCGAAAGCAATCAGCCCCAGCATTTT CASSQGLESNQPQHF
once 18 TRBJ1-2 TRBV4-1 - TGCGCCAGCAGCCAAGACCTGGACAGACCCACCTGGAACTATGGCTACACCTTC CASSQDLDRPTWNYGYTF
few 11 TRBJ1-1 TRBV6-2/TRBV6-3 - TGTGCCAGCACCACCTTCGGGGGAGCTTTCTTT CASTTFGGAFF
few 14 TRBJ2-7 TRBV5-1 - TGCGCCAGCCACCATTTTATGAGGCGCAACGAGCAGTACTTC CASHHFMRRNEQYF
once 16 TRBJ2-3 TRBV20-1 - TGCAGTGCTCCCGAGAGCCTACGGGGTGCGGGGGATACGCAGTATTTT CSAPESLRGAGDTQYF
few 13 TRBJ2-5 TRBV5-1 - TGCGCCAGCCGTTATACGTACCAAGAGACCCAGTACTTC CASRYTYQETQYF
- 16 TRBJ2-1 TRBV4-2 - TGTGCCAGCAGCCAAGGGACGGACAGCTCCTACAATGAGCAGTTCTTC CASSQGTDSSYNEQFF
few 13 TRBJ1-2 TRBV20-1 - TGCAGTGCTGGACAAGGGGCTAACTATGGCTACACCTTC CSAGQGANYGYTF
few 19 TRBJ1-6 TRBV5-1 - TGCGCCAGCAGCTTGAACCCCCCTGTTTGGGGCCAGACTAATTCACCCCTCCACTTT CASSLNPPVWGQTNSPLHF
- 15 TRBJ1-5 TRBV4-1 TRBD1 TGCGCCAGCAGCCGCGACAGGGGTAGCAATCAGCCCCAGCATTTT CASSRDRGSNQPQHF
- 14 TRBJ2-2 TRBV4-1 - TGCGCCAGCGGCCAAGCACTGAACACCGGGGAGCTGTTTTTT CASGQALNTGELFF
few 14 TRBJ2-1 TRBV29-1 TRBD2 TGCAGCGCCCAGACTAGCGGGGGGGCAAATGAGCAGTTCTTC CSAQTSGGANEQFF
- 15 TRBJ2-1 TRBV6-2/TRBV6-3 TRBD2 TGTGCCAGCATGTGGACTAGCGGGGGTAGGGATGAGCAGTTCTTC CASMWTSGGRDEQFF
- 14 TRBJ1-6 TRBV13 - TGTGCCAGCAGCTTAGGGGGGTGGAATTCACCCCTCCACTTT CASSLGGWNSPLHF
few 13 TRBJ2-5 TRBV5-6 - TGTGCCAGCAGTAAAAGGGGGACAGAGACCCAGTACTTC CASSKRGTETQYF
few 13 TRBJ2-1 TRBV7-7 TRBD2 TGTGCCAGCAGCACCGGGACTAGCCGAAGTCAGTTCTTC CASSTGTSRSQFF
few 14 TRBJ2-3 TRBV12-3/TRBV12-4 - TGTGCCAGCAGCCCCCCCGTAAAGGCAGATACGCAGTATTTT CASSPPVKADTQYF
- 15 TRBJ2-7 TRBV5-1 - TGCGCCAGCAGCTTGGTCGGAGGGGTGTACTACGAGCAGTACTTC CASSLVGGVYYEQYF
few 15 TRBJ1-5 TRBV7-2 - TGTGCCAGCAGCTTACAGAGAAATAGCAATCAGCCCCAGCATTTT CASSLQRNSNQPQHF
- 15 TRBJ2-5 TRBV10-3 - TGTGCCATCAGTGGGAATAGCGCGATGCGGGAGACCCAGTACTTC CAISGNSAMRETQYF
few 16 TRBJ2-2 TRBV27 - TGTGCCAGCAGTTCTCCCTCAGGGTGGGGCACCGGGGAGCTGTTTTTT CASSSPSGWGTGELFF
- 13 TRBJ1-5 TRBV29-1 - TGCAGCGTCGGCCAGGGCCCTTATCAGCCCCAGCATTTT CSVGQGPYQPQHF
- 14 TRBJ1-5 TRBV5-6 - TGTGCCAGCACCCGGCGGGATAGCAATCAGCCCCAGCATTTT CASTRRDSNQPQHF
many 16 TRBJ1-6 TRBV27 - TGTGCCAGCAGTTTTTGGGAGACCTTATATAATTCACCCCTCCACTTT CASSFWETLYNSPLHF